Below are 19 T cell receptor beta chains sequenced from a single sample in a study of blood T cells in healthy people across ages. Then a second PCR, running roughly 7 to 11 cycles, was carried out with a sample-barcoded 5' primer and a J-beta primer mix. TCRdb called the 5' RACE reads again in MiXCR, with one record for every CDR3 protein. The data contain about 1.5 million distinct CDR3 sequences, 40% to 45% of them seen just once; the ten biggest clones take up about 4.1%. Sample: blood. The source is a woman between 18 and 30 years old in good health.

This clonotype was observed a handful of times. This chain links TRBV12-3 or TRBV12-4 with TRBJ2-1; D possibly corresponds to TRBD2 (6 bases). The CDR3 is 15 amino acids. Trimming pared 6 bases from V and 5 bases from J, leaving 17 bases between. DNA of the CDR3: TGTGCCAGCAGCTTGCTAGCGAACACTAACAATGAGCAGTTCTTC. Translating gives CASSLLANTNNEQFF.

The chain couples TRBV5-6 to TRBJ2-7; 9 bases match TRBD2. V shed 4 bases, J shed 2 bases, and the junction held 4 bases outside the gene matches. The V gene's germline CDR1 is SGHDT and CDR2 YYEEEE. The CDR3 is made up of 14 amino acids. The CDR3 nucleotides are TGTGCCAGCAGCGAGGGACTAGCCCCCTACGAGCAGTACTTC. It yields the protein CASSEGLAPYEQYF.

The V gene is TRBV20-1, the J gene TRBJ2-1; D gene ambiguous. The ends were cut back, 2 bases at V and 6 bases at J, with 14 bases in the middle. The CDR3 runs 14 residues. Germline V gene lookup returns CDR1 DFQATT and CDR2 SNEGSKA (reference sequence). The DNA for the CDR3 is TGCAGTGCTAGATCCCCGACGAGAACCAATGAGCAGTTCTTC. This codes for CSARSPTRTNEQFF.

This clonotype was seen only once. This chain connects TRBV20-1 to TRBJ2-5, with 9 bases lining up with TRBD1. This CDR3 is 14 amino acids long. V was pared by 2 bases and J by 2 bases, with 3 bases of the junction left unmatched. The germline V gene encodes CDR1 DFQATT and CDR2 SNEGSKA (reference sequence). The CDR3 nucleotides are TGCAGTGCTAGACGGGACAGGGCTCAAGAGACCCAGTACTTC. Translating it yields CSARRDRAQETQYF.

The V and J genes are TRBV27 and TRBJ2-7; D possibly corresponds to TRBD1 (6 bases). CDR3 length equals 15 residues. The germline CDR1 and CDR2 sequences are MNHEY and SMNVEV (reference sequence). Trimming removed 2 bases at V and 2 bases at J, with 13 bases between. CDR3 nucleotide sequence: TGTGCCAGCAGTTTAAGGGACAAATATACCTACGAGCAGTACTTC. It yields the protein CASSLRDKYTYEQYF.

J is TRBJ1-1 and V is TRBV6-2 or TRBV6-3; D possibly corresponds to TRBD1 (5 bases). Trimming took 3 bases from V and 1 from J, leaving 9 bases between them. Germline V gene lookup returns CDR1 MNHEY and CDR2 SVGEGT. The CDR3 spans 14 residues. CDR3 protein: CASSYHGANTEAFF. The CDR3 DNA sequence: TGTGCCAGCAGTTATCATGGGGCGAACACTGAAGCTTTCTTT.

This clonotype was counted only a few times. The chain employs TRBV4-3 and TRBJ2-1; 11 nucleotides match TRBD2. The ends lost 1 base at V and 5 bases at J; junction bases unmatched: 7. The germline V gene encodes CDR1 LGHNA and CDR2 YSLEER. The CDR3 is made up of 17 amino acids. The CDR3 spells CASSQAVSGRAHNEQFF. In DNA, the CDR3 is TGCGCCAGCAGCCAAGCAGTTAGCGGGAGGGCCCACAATGAGCAGTTCTTC.

The chain recombines TRBV14 with TRBJ2-5, with 8 positions matching TRBD2. The germline V gene has CDR1 SGHDN and CDR2 FVKESK. The CDR3 is made up of 16 amino acids. With V trimmed by 1 base and J by 5 bases, 9 bases remained unmatched. CDR3 sequence: CASSQVTSGRQETQYF. The DNA for the CDR3 is TGTGCCAGCAGCCAAGTTACCAGCGGGAGACAGGAGACCCAGTACTTC. The full variable domain, in which reference TRBV14 and TRBJ2-5 provide the parts outside the CDR3, is EAGVTQFPSHSVIEKGQTVTLRCDPISGHDNLYWYRRVMGKEIKFLLHFVKESKQDESGMPNNRFLAERTGGTYSTLKVQPAELEDSGVYFCASSQVTSGRQETQYFGPGTRLLVL.

The chain carries TRBV27 and TRBJ2-7; D is possibly TRBD2 (6 bases). The germline V gene encodes CDR1 MNHEY and CDR2 SMNVEV (reference sequence). V lost 3 bases to trimming and J lost 2 bases, with 8 bases between them. This CDR3 region has 13 residues. The CDR3 loop is CASSFRETYEQYF. The CDR3 region has the DNA TGTGCCAGCAGTTTTCGGGAGACCTACGAGCAGTACTTC.

This clonotype appeared a few times. The chain recombines TRBV3-1 with TRBJ2-1; 11 bases map to TRBD2. V lost 6 bases, J lost 8 bases, and 6 bases stayed unmatched. CDR1 and CDR2 from the germline V gene are LGHDT and YNNKEL (reference sequence). The CDR3 totals 14 residues. The CDR3 region has the DNA TGTGCCAGCAGGGGAACTAGCGGGAGAGATGAGCAGTTCTTC. Translated: CASRGTSGRDEQFF.

A remark on this clonotype: This may be a read error: a much more frequent sequence differs by one nucleotide. This chain links TRBV29-1 with TRBJ1-5; D perhaps matches TRBD1 (6 bases). V was shortened by 5 bases and J by 6 bases, with 11 bases between the two germline ends. The length of the CDR3 is 12 residues. Germline-derived CDR1 and CDR2 are SQVTM and ANQGSEA. CDR3 amino acids: CSVQAGAQPQHF. DNA for the CDR3: TGCAGCGTTCAGGCGGGGGCTCAGCCCCAGCATTTT.

This clonotype was detected a few times. V usage is TRBV11-1 and J usage is TRBJ2-7, with D possibly matching TRBD1 (6 bases). Between the trimmed V and J ends, which lost 1 base and 4 bases, there was a span of 17 bases. CDR3 length: 16 amino acids. Germline lookup yields CDR1 SGHAT and CDR2 FQDESV (reference sequence). The CDR3 sequence is CASSLGVEQGGYEQYF. CDR3 nucleotides: TGTGCCAGCAGCTTAGGGGTTGAACAGGGCGGATACGAGCAGTACTTC.

This clonotype has only a few counts. The chain employs TRBV20-1 and TRBJ2-3; D call uncertain. V lost 5 bases and J lost 11, with 20 bases in between. Germline-derived CDR1 and CDR2 are DFQATT and SNEGSKA (reference sequence). The CDR3 extends over 13 amino acids. CDR3 sequence reads: CSAYDTTPLKQYF. The CDR3 DNA sequence: TGCAGTGCTTACGATACAACGCCTCTTAAGCAGTATTTT.

This clonotype came up a few times. The chain couples TRBV29-1 to TRBJ2-5; 10 bases are a match to TRBD1. The DNA matches TRBJ2-7 better at its end, which makes the J call doubtful. Germline V gives CDR1 SQVTM, CDR2 ANQGSEA. The CDR3 spans 13 residues. CDR3 region: CSASDRGFHEQYF. The DNA for the CDR3 is TGCAGCGCCTCGGACAGGGGGTTCCACGAGCAGTACTTC.

A few counts support this clonotype. The chain recombines TRBV20-1 with TRBJ1-1; TRBD1 agrees at 10 bases. Looked up from germline, CDR1 is DFQATT and CDR2 is SNEGSKA (reference sequence). This CDR3 comprises 15 residues. V was pared by 3 bases and J by 0 bases, with 4 bases of the junction left unmatched. The DNA of the CDR3 is TGCAGTGCTAGGGACAGGGGGACCATGAACACTGAAGCTTTCTTT. It yields the protein CSARDRGTMNTEAFF.

The chain is built from TRBV6-2 or TRBV6-3 and TRBJ2-7; a weak D match, TRBD1 (5 bases). Germline CDR1 MNHEY, CDR2 SVGEGT. This CDR3 is built from 16 residues. The ends were cut back, 8 bases at V and 7 bases at J, with 27 bases in the middle. CDR3 sequence: CASLMFPRTLYNEQYF. The CDR3 nucleotides read TGTGCCAGCCTCATGTTCCCGCGGACATTGTACAATGAGCAGTACTTC.

Many counts were recorded for this clonotype. One junction end disagrees with the germline gene, perhaps due to a read error. The rearrangement joins TRBV7-2 to TRBJ2-7, with TRBD1 matching 9 bases. Germline CDR1 SGHTA, CDR2 FQGNSA. This CDR3 is 15 amino acids long. The CDR3 bases are TGCGCCAGCAGTTTCTCCGGGACAGGGTCTTACGAGCAGTACTTC. This sequence encodes CASSFSGTGSYEQYF.

This chain links TRBV24-1 with TRBJ2-2; TRBD2 is a possible D gene (5 bases). There are 13 residues in the CDR3. Trimming stripped 8 bases from V and 1 base from J, with 7 bases between. CDR1 KGHDR and CDR2 SFDVKD come from the germline V gene. The CDR3 is CATTRGNTGELFF. The CDR3 DNA reads TGTGCCACCACCCGGGGGAACACCGGGGAGCTGTTTTTT.

Many counts were recorded for this clonotype. A read error may produce the germline difference seen at one junction end. The chain has TRBV5-1 and TRBJ2-5, with D unresolved. The CDR3 is made up of 13 amino acids. Looked up from germline, CDR1 is SGHRS and CDR2 is YFSETQ. The CDR3: CASSLVPEETQYF. In DNA form, the CDR3 reads TGTGCCAGCAGCTTAGTTCCCGAAGAGACCCAGTACTTC.